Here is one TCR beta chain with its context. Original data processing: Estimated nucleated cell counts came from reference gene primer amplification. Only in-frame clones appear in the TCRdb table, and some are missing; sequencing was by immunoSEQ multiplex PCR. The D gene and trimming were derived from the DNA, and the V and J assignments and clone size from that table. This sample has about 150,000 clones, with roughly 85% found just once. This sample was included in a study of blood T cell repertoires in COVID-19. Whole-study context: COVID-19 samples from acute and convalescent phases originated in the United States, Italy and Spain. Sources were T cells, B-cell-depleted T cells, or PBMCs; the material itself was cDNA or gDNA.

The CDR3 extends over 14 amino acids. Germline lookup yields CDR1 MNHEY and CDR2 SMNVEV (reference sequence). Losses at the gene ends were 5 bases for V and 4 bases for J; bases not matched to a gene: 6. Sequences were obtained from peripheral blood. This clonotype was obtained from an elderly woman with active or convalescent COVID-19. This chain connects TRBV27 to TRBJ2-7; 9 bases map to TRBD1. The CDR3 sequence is CASSPNRGRYEQYF. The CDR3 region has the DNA TGTGCCAGCAGTCCCAACAGGGGGCGTTACGAGCAGTACTTC.